This entry describes one TCR beta chain. In this sample, this clonotype turned up a few times. Its antigen is currently not known. It has no much larger one-base neighbor in the sample; base qualities were not kept. This specimen belongs to a study of human T cells and chemical hapten exposure (dated by TCRdb to the early 2020s). Regarding the study in general: For sensitization, 2% DPC in acetone was applied to a 2 cm by 2 cm area of upper inner arm skin. Approximately 30 alopecia patients provided blood for TCR sequencing at one to four time points (pre-sensitization, 2, 6 and 24 weeks). Throughout the approximately 24-week study period, patients were also given weekly therapeutic DPC doses on the scalp. This study followed changes in the peripheral blood TCR repertoire in vivo during primary and secondary sensitization of alopecia patients to the hapten diphenylcyclopropenone (DPC). The libraries were sequenced as a pool, and the TCR yield per sample differed mostly because of small variations in library volumes within the pool. Alopecia areata with under or over 50% scalp involvement, alopecia totalis and alopecia universalis were represented in the patient cohort, which was mostly female. Blood samples were taken from patients before sensitization (week 0) and then at 2, 6 and about 24 weeks after DPC sensitization. Patch testing was performed on the upper back with Finn chambers containing 0.01% DPC, and the patch tests were scored after 6 days according to International Contact Dermatitis Research Group standards.

The library was obtained by RACE. Sequencing was carried out with a NextSeq 500. Library preparation attached unique molecular identifiers to individual cDNA molecules for quantitative, reproducible TCR counting. For every blood RNA sample, sequencing covered both the TCR alpha and TCR beta chains. The paper's processing steps were these. A median of about 100,000 TCRs per sample was observed, with a range of about 20,000 to 690,600. V, J and CDR3 annotation of the TCR reads was performed with the Decombinator software suite. Every sample was subsampled to the same number of TCRs (28,000) for the PS versus PT1 abundance plots. Expanded TCRs were defined as absent before sensitization and observed at least eight times at the 2-week time point. The public reads were reprocessed in TCRdb via fastp at Q25 and MiXCR, keeping in-frame beta chains. For every CDR3 protein sequence, its rows merge into one entry that carries the most common genes and DNA. TCRdb's processing, not the authors' own work, is the source of the V and J calls. Within this sample are 95,000 to 150,000 distinct CDR3 sequences, with less than 15% of them counted one time only. Clones ranked in the top ten supply 2.5% to 3.5% of the sample.

V is shortened by 0 bases, J by 7 bases, and the region joining them spans 13 bases. The CDR3 spans 15 residues, from the cysteine through the phenylalanine. Left in the record is the CDR3 DNA by itself, 45 bases read in frame from the first base. CDR1 and CDR2, looked up from the germline V gene, are LGHNA and YSLEER. What this sample's time point label stands for: pre-sensitization, week 0. In the paper's terms, the treatment or condition label means: therapeutic diphenylcyclopropenone sensitization with weekly scalp DPC. At each patch-test visit, blood was drawn before the patch test was applied. Patients were eligible if aged 18 to 70, diagnosed with alopecia and judged suitable for DPC therapy, and pregnant patients were excluded. Total RNA was isolated from unfractionated whole blood collected in Tempus Blood RNA tubes. Broader findings and caveats from the paper: The number of PT1 expanded TCRs positively correlated with patch test score, significant at thresholds 8, 16 and 32 but not 4. Because every patient had alopecia, a presumed autoimmune disease, the patients' immune response might differ from that of healthy individuals. Expanded TCRs formed significantly more large CDR3 similarity clusters than pre-sensitization or healthy control sets, consistent with antigen-driven responses. After repeated subsampling, changes were observed in the strength of the expansion versus patch-test correlation and in the threshold at which the correlation became significant. The number of TCRs above 1 in 1000 frequency did not change with DPC sensitization; there was no evidence of global repertoire structure alterations.

This chain joins TRBV4-3 to TRBJ1-5; too little of a D gene remains to name it. Sequenced here: whole blood, sampled in connection with sensitization to the hapten diphenylcyclopropenone (DPC). This sequence originates from a woman between 18 and 30 years old with alopecia areata. Some clones in this sample may be carry-over from other donors' samples. The encoded CDR3 is CASSQDKGREQPQHF. The sequenced DNA is TGCGCCAGCAGCCAAGATAAAGGCCGGGAGCAGCCCCAGCATTTT.